The 11 T cell receptor beta chains in this list originate from one sample, sequenced in a study of cytomegalovirus exposure and HLA in healthy donors (TCRdb year 2017). Library construction relied on the immunoSEQ multiplex PCR assay. For the multiplex PCR, a mixture combining 60 forward primers for TCR Vbeta segments and 13 reverse primers for TCR Jbeta segments was used. The table comes from immuneACCESS by way of TCRdb, which keeps in-frame sequences with V and J called. Part of the clones is missing from these tables; in studies checked, under half for an unresolved V gene and the rest for unknown reasons. The sample has about 270,000 clones on record, about 75% of them singletons. 2% to 2.5% of the sample is taken by the ten largest. The specimen sequenced was PBMCs. These receptors were obtained from a female donor in good health and CMV-seronegative.

The chain couples TRBV6-6 to TRBJ1-4, with TRBD1 matching 7 bases. Trimming at V came to 9 bases and at J to 8 bases, leaving 6 bases not matched to a gene. The CDR3 length is 12 residues. Germline V gene lookup returns CDR1 MNHNY and CDR2 SVGAGI (reference sequence). The CDR3 is CASRGLDEKLFF. In DNA form, the CDR3 reads TGTGCCAGTAGGGGGCTGGACGAAAAACTGTTTTTT.

The V gene is TRBV14, the J gene TRBJ2-1; 9 nucleotides align to TRBD2. This CDR3 has 15 residues. The germline CDR1 and CDR2 sequences are SGHDN and FVKESK. J was trimmed by 7 bases and V by 6 bases; bases with no gene match: 10. The CDR3 DNA reads TGTGCCAGCAGGAGCGGGGCGGGAGGGAGGAATGAGCAGTTCTTC. It codes for CASRSGAGGRNEQFF.

The chain combines TRBV6-1 with TRBJ1-5; D gene uncertain. Germline-derived CDR1 and CDR2 are MNHNS and SASEGT. V lost 7 bases and J lost 0, with 7 bases in between. The CDR3 spans 13 residues. The CDR3 DNA follows: TGTGCCAGCAAACAGTATAGCAATCAGCCCCAGCATTTT. Residues: CASKQYSNQPQHF.

The chain uses TRBV6-1 and TRBJ2-1; D not resolved. The germline V and J ends were trimmed by 10 bases and 3 bases, with 13 bases remaining between them. CDR3 length equals 13 residues. Germline loops: CDR1 MNHNS, CDR2 SASEGT. CDR3 coding DNA: TGTGCCACCACTCCCCGCGGCTACAATGAGCAGTTCTTC. Translation gives CATTPRGYNEQFF.

J is TRBJ2-1 and V is TRBV11-2; 12 positions agree with TRBD2. Germline V CDR1 and CDR2: SGHAT, FQNNGV. V lost 6 bases to trimming and J lost 9 bases; unmatched junction nucleotides: 3. This CDR3 has 13 amino acids. The CDR3: CASRGTSGREQFF. CDR3 nucleotide sequence: TGTGCCAGCAGGGGGACTAGCGGGCGTGAGCAGTTCTTC.

This chain connects TRBV6-6 to TRBJ2-2; TRBD2 might be the D (5 bases). Germline CDR1 reads MNHNY; CDR2 reads SVGAGI (reference sequence). V lost 11 bases and J lost 2, with 15 bases in between. The length of the CDR3 is 14 residues. The CDR3 sequence: CALRATQNTGELFF. The CDR3 DNA reads as TGTGCCCTGCGGGCTACCCAAAACACCGGGGAGCTGTTTTTT.

The V and J genes are TRBV30 and TRBJ1-4; 9 nucleotides agree with TRBD1. Looked up from germline, CDR1 is GTSNPN and CDR2 is SVGIG (reference sequence). The CDR3 sequence is 17 residues long. The trim removed 2 bases at V and 3 bases at J, leaving 10 bases unmatched. CDR3 DNA sequence: TGTGCCTGGAGTAGGGGGATCGGGACAGGGCCTAATGAAAAACTGTTTTTT. Protein: CAWSRGIGTGPNEKLFF.

This clone was counted only a few times. The J gene is TRBJ2-7, the V gene TRBV29-1, with D possibly TRBD2 on 6 matching bases. Trimming removed 6 bases at V and 4 bases at J, with 13 bases between. CDR1 and CDR2 (germline): SQVTM, ANQGSEA. This CDR3 has 12 residues. The CDR3 sequence is CSVETSLYEQYF. The CDR3 region has the DNA TGCAGCGTGGAGACTAGTTTGTACGAGCAGTACTTC.

The chain couples TRBV5-4 to TRBJ2-4, with D possibly matching TRBD1 (6 bases). CDR1 and CDR2 from the germline V gene are SGHNT and YYREEE (reference sequence). Trimming took off 3 bases at V and 9 bases at J, with 19 bases between the two ends. CDR3 length equals 15 residues. The CDR3 bases are TGTGCCAGCAGCTCGGACAGCGTAAAAGGAGGCATTCAGTACTTC. The encoded protein is CASSSDSVKGGIQYF. Variable domain in full (rest from reference TRBV5-4 and TRBJ2-4): ETGVTQSPTHLIKTRGQQVTLRCSSQSGHNTVSWYQQALGQGPQFIFQYYREEENGRGNFPPRFSGLQFPNYSSELNVNALELDDSALYLCASSSDSVKGGIQYFGAGTRLSVL.

In regard to this clone: The same CDR3 arises from other DNA sequences in this sample as well. This rearrangement joins TRBV11-2 to TRBJ1-1; no reliable D call. Between the trimmed V and J ends, which lost 0 bases and 5 bases, there was a span of 7 bases. The CDR3 spans 13 residues. Germline assignment: CDR1 SGHAT and CDR2 FQNNGV. CDR3 in DNA: TGTGCCAGCAGCTTAGAGAGAGGGACTGAAGCTTTCTTT. It codes for CASSLERGTEAFF.

This clone was seen only a few times. The CDR3 region is CASSSGGTQYF. CDR3 coding DNA: TGTGCCAGCAGTTCTGGCGGGACCCAGTACTTC. The rearrangement joins TRBV2 to TRBJ2-5; no clear D gene. The V end lost 5 bases, the J end lost 7 bases, and 8 bases lay between the germline ends. The CDR3 contains 11 residues. Germline V lookup: CDR1 SNHLY, CDR2 FYNNEI. Full variable domain (outside the CDR3, taken from reference TRBV2 and TRBJ2-5): EPEVTQTPSHQVTQMGQEVILRCVPISNHLYFYWYRQILGQKVEFLVSFYNNEISEKSEIFDDQFSVERPDGSNFTLKIRSTKLEDSAMYFCASSSGGTQYFGPGTRLLVL.